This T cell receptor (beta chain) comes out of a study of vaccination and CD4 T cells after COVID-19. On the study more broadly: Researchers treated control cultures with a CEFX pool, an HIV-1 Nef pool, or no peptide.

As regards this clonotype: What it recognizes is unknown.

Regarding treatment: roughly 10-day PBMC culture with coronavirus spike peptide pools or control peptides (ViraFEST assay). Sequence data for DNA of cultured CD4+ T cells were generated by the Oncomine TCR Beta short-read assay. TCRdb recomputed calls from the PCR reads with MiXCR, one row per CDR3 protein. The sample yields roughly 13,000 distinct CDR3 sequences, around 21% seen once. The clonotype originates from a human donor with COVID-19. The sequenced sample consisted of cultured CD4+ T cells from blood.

The CDR3 nucleotides read TGCGCCAGCAGCTTCCAGGGGCCAAACACCGGGGAGCTGTTTTTT. This sequence encodes CASSFQGPNTGELFF. This chain connects TRBV5-1 to TRBJ2-2, with D maybe TRBD1 (6 bases). The CDR3 is 15 residues long. Germline CDR1 and CDR2: SGHRS and YFSETQ. Deletions cut 2 bases from V and 2 bases from J, with 10 bases between.